This T cell receptor (beta chain) appears in the sequencing data of a study of T cell repertoires in cytomegalovirus infection. Study context: Use of recently identified HLA-C-restricted and well-studied HLA-B-restricted CMV epitopes was part of the study. Public TCR beta signatures marked donors with CMV infection and the matching HLA.

General study points: Cumulative public TCR beta family frequency identified CMV carriers with the relevant HLA.

Via MiXCR, TCRdb re-called the reads, giving one row per CDR3 protein. There are about 120,000 distinct CDR3 sequences in the sample; 30% occur only once, and around 41% lies in the top ten. The germline V gene has CDR1 DFQATT and CDR2 SNEGSKA (reference sequence). The CDR3 contains 16 residues. V shed 0 bases and J 3 bases; nucleotides not matched to a gene: 5. This clonotype has ten or more counts. Its antigen is as yet unknown. The chain uses TRBV20-1 and TRBJ2-1; TRBD2 aligns across 10 bases. This receptor was taken from a human donor in good health (CMV status not recorded). Some clones in this sample may be carry-over from other donors' samples. The material was CD8+ T cells from cultured PBMCs, obtained from culture after CMV antigen stimulation. CDR3 DNA: TGCAGTGCTAGAGATACACTAGCGGGATTCTACAATGAGCAGTTCTTC. Translation: CSARDTLAGFYNEQFF.